This T cell receptor (beta chain) appears in the sequencing data of a study of regulatory T cells in long-lasting Graves disease. Overall study context: Antithyroid drug intake by newly diagnosed Graves' patients had lasted under 3 months.

Indicated time point: newly diagnosed GD, antithyroid drugs for less than 3 months. The TCR library was made from RNA that had been extracted from PBMCs in TRIzol. Arm-PCR of CDR3 regions with iRepertoire HTBI primers generated TCR beta libraries. TCRdb reprocessed the multiplex PCR reads via MiXCR and lists one record per CDR3 protein. The sample comprises around 250,000 distinct CDR3 sequences, about 20% of which are singletons, and 12% to 15% rests with the top ten. This clonotype showed up many times. Given a much more abundant clone one base away, this may be a read error. CDR3 length: 12 residues. The germline gives CDR1 MNHEY, CDR2 SMNVEV (reference sequence). V shed 5 bases and J shed 0 bases, with 4 bases lying between them. Separately, the same data were catalogued under a study of T cells in Graves' hyperthyroidism and ophthalmopathy. In that study: Stable hyperthyroidism and ophthalmopathy were separated using 13 V-J signatures.

The specimen was peripheral blood mononuclear cells (PBMCs), collected at new diagnosis, from a patient treated with antithyroid drugs. The chain carries TRBV27 and TRBJ2-5, with no clear D. This TCR was sampled from a woman under 40 with Graves disease. DNA of the CDR3: TGTGCCAGCAGTCCAGACCAAGAGACCCAGTACTTC. Residues: CASSPDQETQYF.